This T cell receptor beta chain derives from a study of cytomegalovirus exposure and HLA in healthy donors. Study-wide results and caveats: There were around 160 TCR beta chains listed as cytomegalovirus-associated.

This CDR3 has 17 residues. Between the trimmed V and J ends, which lost 4 bases and 1 base, there was a span of 20 bases. Looked up from germline, CDR1 is SGHDT and CDR2 is YYEEEE. Of note for this clone: Its cognate antigen is unknown.

Primers included in the PCR were 60 Vbeta and 13 Jbeta primers. Repertoires were generated with immunoSEQ multiplex PCR, while TCRdb's copy carries only in-frame clones and drops some. Altogether approximately 89,000 clones are present, approximately 76% being singletons, with the ten largest covering around 10%. Sequenced material: PBMCs. This chain links TRBV5-6 with TRBJ1-1, with a possible D match to TRBD1 (6 bases). The clonotype was recovered from a man younger than 45 in good health and CMV-seropositive. The CDR3 bases are TGTGCCAGCAGCCTTCTTGGGGAACAGGGCGGGAACACTGAAGCTTTCTTT. This encodes CASSLLGEQGGNTEAFF.